The clone carrying this T cell receptor beta chain was detected only a few times. The antigen is not known. This specimen comes from a study of naive and memory T cell subsets. Study observations and caveats: Potentially, T cell activation and differentiation skew this RNA-based measurement.

The library had UMIs added by 3' ligation of an oligonucleotide to TCR cDNA. RNA was extracted from approximately 2.4 ml of whole blood of healthy adults. Cells were not sorted; total RNA input targeted about 1 to 1000 ng. Four PCR rounds used nested alpha and beta constant region primers plus the SP2 primer. For blood and skin samples, reverse transcription used TCR alpha and beta constant primers. TCRdb independently ran MiXCR on the 5' RACE reads; one entry per CDR3 protein. There are tens of thousands of distinct CDR3 sequences in the sample; approximately 15% occur only once, and around 2.6% lies in the top ten. The CDR3 totals 16 residues. The V end was cut by 4 bases, the J end by 2 bases, with 16 bases between. The germline CDR1 and CDR2 sequences are SEHNR and FQNEAQ (reference sequence).

The TCR comes from a female donor in good health. V is TRBV7-9 and J is TRBJ2-3; TRBD2 might be the D (6 bases). The CDR3 DNA follows: TGTGCCAGCAGCTCCAGCCGGCGGGGTGACACAGATACGCAGTATTTT. As protein: CASSSSRRGDTDTQYF.